This T cell receptor (beta chain) appears in the sequencing data of a study of OX40 agonist ivuxolimab in advanced cancers. This CDR3 comprises 12 residues. CDR1 SGHTA and CDR2 FQGTGA come from the germline V gene. Trimming took off 9 bases at V and 2 bases at J, with 9 bases between the two ends. This clone occurred once. The data were produced by immunoSEQ multiplex PCR, yet TCRdb's version contains in-frame clones alone and is incomplete. The sample lists 90,000 to 100,000 clones, more than 85% occurring once. The rearrangement links TRBV7-3 to TRBJ2-3; D might be TRBD2 (6 bases). The material sequenced was CD4+ or CD8+ T cells sorted from blood, taken in a trial of the OX40 agonist ivuxolimab. This TCR was sampled from an adult with an advanced solid tumor such as melanoma, head and neck, liver or kidney cancer. Here the CDR3 reads CASGGTTDTQYF. DNA for the CDR3: TGTGCCAGTGGAGGGACCACAGATACGCAGTATTTT.